There are many counts of the clone carrying this T cell receptor (beta chain). Its antigen is as yet unknown. The data are from a study of tumor-infiltrating lymphocytes in primary liver carcinoma. Study summary: Between about 4 and 11 cm across, the tumors were all of stage T1-T3 N0M0. Study conclusions and caveats: The study found a significantly higher top-250-clone fraction in tumors than in blood (p = 0.039).

Constant-region priming of about 520 ng total RNA yielded TCR beta cDNA. Libraries of TCR beta came from three nested multiplex PCR rounds with slightly modified ARM-PCR. One entry per CDR3 protein, called by TCRdb with MiXCR from the multiplex PCR reads. The sample has some 130,000 distinct CDR3 sequences, around 70% seen once. The source material, about 17-31 mg of unsorted bulk tissue, was used to co-extract RNA and DNA. Patients showed chronic HBV infection and an absence of prior treatment. The TCR was taken from a woman in her sixties with primary liver carcinoma and hepatitis B virus infection. The sample consisted of tumor-adjacent normal liver tissue.

This chain's CDR3 is CSVTRGLAGGSMDEQFF. The CDR3 DNA reads TGCAGCGTCACCAGGGGGCTAGCGGGAGGGTCCATGGATGAGCAGTTCTTC. This chain connects TRBV29-1 to TRBJ2-1; 12 nucleotides align to TRBD2. V lost 6 bases to trimming and J lost 8 bases; unmatched junction nucleotides: 17. The CDR3 has 17 amino acids. Looked up from germline, CDR1 is SQVTM and CDR2 is ANQGSEA.